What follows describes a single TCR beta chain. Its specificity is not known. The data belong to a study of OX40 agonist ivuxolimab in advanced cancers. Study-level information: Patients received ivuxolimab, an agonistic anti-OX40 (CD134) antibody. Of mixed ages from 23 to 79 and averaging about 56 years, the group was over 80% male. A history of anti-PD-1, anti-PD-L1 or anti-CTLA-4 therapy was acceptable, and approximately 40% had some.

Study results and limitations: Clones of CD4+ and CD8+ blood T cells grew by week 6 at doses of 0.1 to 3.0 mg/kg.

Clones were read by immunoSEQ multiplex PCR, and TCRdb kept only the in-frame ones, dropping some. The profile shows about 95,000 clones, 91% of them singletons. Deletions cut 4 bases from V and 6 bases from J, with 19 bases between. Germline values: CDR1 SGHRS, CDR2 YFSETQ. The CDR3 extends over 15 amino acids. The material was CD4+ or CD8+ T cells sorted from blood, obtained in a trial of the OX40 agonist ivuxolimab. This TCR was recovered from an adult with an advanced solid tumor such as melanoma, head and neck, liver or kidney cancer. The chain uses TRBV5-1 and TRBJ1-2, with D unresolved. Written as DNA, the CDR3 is TGCGCCAGCAGCCCGTCCGGGGAAGTCGTCCATGGCTACACCTTC. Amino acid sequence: CASSPSGEVVHGYTF. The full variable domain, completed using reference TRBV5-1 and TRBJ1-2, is KAGVTQTPRYLIKTRGQQVTLSCSPISGHRSVSWYQQTPGQGLQFLFEYFSETQRNKGNFPGRFSGRQFSNSRSEMNVSTLELGDSALYLCASSPSGEVVHGYTFGSGTRLTVV.